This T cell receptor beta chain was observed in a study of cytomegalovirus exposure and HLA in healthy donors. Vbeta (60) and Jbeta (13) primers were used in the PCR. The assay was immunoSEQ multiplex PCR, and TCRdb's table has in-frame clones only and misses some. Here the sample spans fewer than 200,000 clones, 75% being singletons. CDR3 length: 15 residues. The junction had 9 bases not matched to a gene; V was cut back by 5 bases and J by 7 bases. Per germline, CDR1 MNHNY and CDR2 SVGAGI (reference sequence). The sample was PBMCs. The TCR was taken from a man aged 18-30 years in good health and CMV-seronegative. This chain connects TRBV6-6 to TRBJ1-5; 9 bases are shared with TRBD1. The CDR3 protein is CASSPRTGAWQPQHF. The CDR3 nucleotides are TGTGCCAGCAGTCCCCGGACAGGGGCCTGGCAGCCCCAGCATTTT.